The rows below give T cell receptor beta chains drawn from one sample of a study of cytomegalovirus exposure and HLA in healthy donors. Here immunoSEQ multiplex PCR was the method, and the copy in TCRdb shows in-frame clones only, minus some. The sample holds fewer than 100,000 clones, 90% to 95% seen once. The sequenced sample was PBMCs. The receptors were gathered from a woman under 30 in good health and CMV-seronegative. Each CDR3 is given without its conserved first and last residue.

TRBJ2-2 | TRBV29-1 | 12 | SVVERPNTGELF
TRBJ2-7 | TRBV5-1 | 12 | ASRPTGYGYEQY
TRBJ1-1 | TRBV4-3 | 12 | ASSQEPGVTEAF
TRBJ1-5 | TRBV6-6 | 14 | ASSFQGATYNQPQH
TRBJ1-2 | TRBV5-4 | 11 | ASSPESGYGYT
TRBJ1-1 | TRBV6-1 | 13 | ASNWGGARGTEAF
TRBJ2-1 | TRBV30 | 17 | AWSVSSGTSGRFYNEQF
TRBJ2-3 | TRBV7-9 | 16 | ASNLGLEGTGSADTQY
TRBJ2-3 | TRBV5-1 | 14 | ASSLDGGTSTDTQY
TRBJ1-1 | TRBV5-6 | 12 | ASSFDRVGTEAF
TRBJ2-7 | TRBV28 | 13 | ASSFYAPRVYEQY
TRBJ2-3 | TRBV10-1 | 15 | ASSDVENSGSTDTQY
TRBJ1-6 | TRBV19 | 13 | ASQGQANYNSPLH
TRBJ2-7 | TRBV16 | 14 | ASSQSAGGQFAEQY
TRBJ2-4 | TRBV5-6 | 16 | ASSFYDLAGVSKNIQY
TRBJ1-6 | TRBV7-9 | 17 | ASSLPGHPAELSGSPLH
TRBJ2-7 | TRBV28 | 11 | ASSSFQWYEQY
TRBJ2-2 | TRBV10-1 | 13 | ASRTDRVYTGELF
TRBJ1-2 | TRBV7-6 | 12 | ASSLGQGAHGYT
TRBJ1-6 | TRBV19 | 12 | ASSIGQNNSPLH
TRBJ2-7 | TRBV4-1 | 14 | ASSQDLAGGWDEQY
TRBJ2-1 | TRBV2 | 12 | ASSEPDPRGEQF
TRBJ1-4 | TRBV15 | 14 | ATSRGGQGTNEKLF
TRBJ2-5 | TRBV4-1 | 12 | ASSQGSAGETQY
TRBJ2-2 | TRBV6-5 | 13 | ASSYVPLEAGELF
TRBJ1-4 | TRBV5-1 | 12 | ASSTGQGNEKLF
TRBJ2-2 | TRBV7-9 | 12 | ASSLLGGTGELF
TRBJ2-7 | TRBV7-3 | 12 | ASSSGLAGSEQY
TRBJ2-1 | TRBV10-2 | 13 | ATQVLAGEPNEQF